The TCR beta chain described here comes from a study of cytomegalovirus exposure and HLA in healthy donors. Study-wide findings and caveats: Listed as cytomegalovirus-associated were 150 or so TCR beta chains. A prior analysis recorded that most TCR beta V segments were productive about 90% or about 30% of the time.

With regard to this clone: The antigen remains undetermined.

The V gene end was trimmed by 4 bases and the J gene end by 4 bases; junction bases not matched to a gene: 13. CDR3 size: 16 residues. CDR1 SGDLS and CDR2 YYNGEE come from the germline V gene. The PCR contained 60 Vbeta and 13 Jbeta primers. Assay used: immunoSEQ multiplex PCR; TCRdb lists only in-frame clones, some missing. The sample lists some 120,000 clones; around 67% were seen once. V and J are TRBV9 and TRBJ2-5, with 7 nucleotides matching TRBD2. The receptor's source is a man in his sixties in good health and CMV-seropositive. The specimen was PBMCs. The CDR3 DNA reads TGTGCCAGCAGCCTGGGGGGGTGGGGAGGCGCAGAGACCCAGTACTTC. Translated: CASSLGGWGGAETQYF.